These 25 T cell receptor beta chains originate from one sample sequenced in a study of T cell repertoires in cytomegalovirus infection. TCRdb re-analysed the reads in MiXCR, keeping a single row per CDR3 protein. The sample carries 300,000 to 450,000 distinct CDR3 sequences, 15% to 20% recorded once. Sequenced material: PBMCs. The source is a human donor in good health (CMV status not recorded). Some clones in this sample may be carry-over from other donors' samples.

This clonotype was detected a few times. This chain links TRBV15 with TRBJ1-3; the D is unclear. V dropped 8 bases and J dropped 0 bases, with 5 bases sitting between them. The CDR3 spans 12 residues. CDR1 LNHNV and CDR2 YYDKDF come from the germline V gene (reference sequence). CDR3 bases: TGTGCCACCGGGGACTCTGGAAACACCATATATTTT. It codes for CATGDSGNTIYF.

The chain is built from TRBV12-3 or TRBV12-4 and TRBJ2-1; D not certain. The CDR3 covers 15 residues. The ends were cut back, 4 bases at V and 12 bases at J, with 22 bases in the middle. This CDR3 is CASSYGITPNDVQFF. CDR3 bases: TGTGCCAGCAGTTACGGAATTACCCCCAATGATGTGCAGTTCTTC.

In this sample, this clonotype turned up a few times. The J gene is TRBJ1-2, the V gene TRBV4-2, with D unresolved. CDR3 length: 16 residues. Germline V gene data show CDR1 as LGHNA and CDR2 as YNFKEQ. The ends were cut back, 0 bases at V and 0 bases at J, with 11 bases in the middle. The CDR3, as DNA: TGTGCCAGCAGCCAAGAGCTCTGGTCTTCTAACTATGGCTACACCTTC. Protein: CASSQELWSSNYGYTF.

In its sample, this clonotype was seen many times. The J gene is TRBJ1-4, the V gene TRBV7-2, with 9 nucleotides matching TRBD1. V lost 5 bases to trimming and J lost 3 bases; unmatched junction nucleotides: 4. Germline V lookup: CDR1 SGHTA, CDR2 FQGNSA. The CDR3 extends over 15 amino acids. DNA for the CDR3: TGTGCCAGCAGCCAAAGACAGGGGGCTAATGAAAAACTGTTTTTT. The encoded protein is CASSQRQGANEKLFF.

The chain uses TRBV19 and TRBJ1-1; D unclear. The germline V and J ends were trimmed by 8 bases and 1 base, with 11 bases remaining between them. CDR3 length: 13 amino acids. The germline CDR1 and CDR2 sequences are LNHDA and SQIVND (reference sequence). CDR3 in amino acids: CASAPLPNTEAFF. CDR3 coding DNA: TGTGCCAGTGCCCCCCTTCCGAACACTGAAGCTTTCTTT.

This clonotype was seen more than once but under ten times. The chain recombines TRBV20-1 with TRBJ2-3; TRBD2 aligns across 7 bases. This CDR3 is 12 amino acids long. Looked up from germline, CDR1 is DFQATT and CDR2 is SNEGSKA (reference sequence). CDR3 protein: CGGGTSTDTQYF. The CDR3 DNA is TGCGGGGGGGGAACTAGCACAGATACGCAGTATTTT.

This clonotype was observed a handful of times. The genes are TRBV25-1 and TRBJ1-6; D unclear. Per the germline V gene, CDR1 is MGHDK and CDR2 is SYGVNS. Trimming removed 3 bases from V and 7 bases from J, with 4 bases in between. The CDR3 runs 12 residues. CDR3: CASSDDNSPLHF. CDR3 sequence (DNA): TGTGCCAGCAGTGACGACAATTCACCCCTCCACTTT. Filled out from reference TRBV25-1 and TRBJ1-6, the complete variable domain reads EADIYQTPRYLVIGTGKKITLECSQTMGHDKMYWYQQDPGMELHLIHYSYGVNSTEKGDLSSESTVSRIRTEHFPLTLESARPSHTSQYLCASSDDNSPLHFGNGTRLTVT.

A few counts support this clonotype. The chain recombines TRBV4-1 with TRBJ2-1, with TRBD2 matching over 7 bases. The junction had 10 bases not matched to a gene; V was cut back by 4 bases and J by 7 bases. Germline V gene lookup returns CDR1 MGHRA and CDR2 YSYEKL. The CDR3 has 15 amino acids. This CDR3 reads CASSPRAGAGNEQFF. Written as DNA, the CDR3 is TGCGCCAGCAGCCCCCGTGCGGGAGCTGGTAATGAGCAGTTCTTC.

This clonotype was counted ten times or more. The rearrangement links TRBV4-2 to TRBJ2-3; unclear D gene. Germline CDR1 and CDR2: LGHNA and YNFKEQ. V lost 0 bases and J lost 1, with 8 bases in between. The CDR3 runs to 15 residues. CDR3 loop: CASSQDHDGTDTQYF. CDR3 nucleotides: TGTGCCAGCAGCCAAGATCATGATGGCACAGATACGCAGTATTTT.

This clonotype was seen more than once but under ten times. The chain carries TRBV2 and TRBJ2-3; TRBD2 matches at 12 bases. The germline V gene has CDR1 SNHLY and CDR2 FYNNEI. V trimming: 2 bases; J trimming: 1 base; junction bases outside the gene matches: 7. The CDR3 has 18 amino acids. This CDR3 is CASSEFTSGGYGTDTQYF. The CDR3 nucleotides read TGTGCCAGCAGTGAATTTACTAGCGGGGGGTACGGCACAGATACGCAGTATTTT.

The genes are TRBV2 and TRBJ2-5; unclear D gene. The V end lost 6 bases, the J end lost 7 bases, and 9 bases lay between the germline ends. Germline lookup yields CDR1 SNHLY and CDR2 FYNNEI. The CDR3 is 11 amino acids. The CDR3 sequence is CASSPSVTQYF. As DNA, the CDR3 is TGTGCCAGCAGCCCAAGCGTGACCCAGTACTTC.

This clonotype was seen a handful of times. The V call is TRBV9, the J call TRBJ2-1; D gene uncertain. CDR1 is SGDLS, CDR2 YYNGEE, per germline. The CDR3 is made up of 15 amino acids. V shed 0 bases and J shed 4 bases, with 11 bases lying between them. The CDR3 sequence is CASSVVATPYNEQFF. The CDR3 DNA sequence: TGTGCCAGCAGCGTAGTAGCAACACCGTACAATGAGCAGTTCTTC.

The chain combines TRBV11-2 with TRBJ2-7; TRBD1 agrees at 7 bases. The junction had 8 bases not matched to a gene; V was cut back by 5 bases and J by 1 base. Germline CDR1 SGHAT, CDR2 FQNNGV. This CDR3 region has 15 residues. The CDR3, as DNA: TGTGCCAGCAGCCCAGACAGGGTCTTGTCCTACGAGCAGTACTTC. Translation: CASSPDRVLSYEQYF.

This clonotype was observed many times. The CDR3 loop reads CASSLRGGGRQETQYF. Written as DNA, the CDR3 is TGTGCCAGCAGCTTACGGGGAGGGGGTCGGCAAGAGACCCAGTACTTC. This chain links TRBV7-2 with TRBJ2-5; tentatively, D is TRBD2 (7 bases). Germline values: CDR1 SGHTA, CDR2 FQGNSA. The CDR3 extends over 16 amino acids. V was shortened by 2 bases and J by 2 bases, with 15 bases between the two germline ends.

This clonotype came up a few times. For the CDR3, the DNA is TGTGCCAGCAGCGTAGACCCCCGTAGTGAGCAGTTCTTC. It translates to CASSVDPRSEQFF. V and J are TRBV9 and TRBJ2-1; no firm D call. This CDR3 comprises 13 residues. V was cut by 0 bases and J by 9 bases, with 10 bases left in between. The germline V gene has CDR1 SGDLS and CDR2 YYNGEE.

The V gene is TRBV5-5, the J gene TRBJ1-3; D is ambiguous. Germline V lookup: CDR1 SGHKS, CDR2 YYEKEE (reference sequence). V lost 0 bases and J lost 0, with 7 bases in between. The CDR3 is made up of 15 amino acids. The CDR3 coding sequence is TGTGCCAGCAGCTTGGGAGGATTCTCTGGAAACACCATATATTTT. Residues: CASSLGGFSGNTIYF.

A few counts support this clonotype. The rearrangement links TRBV2 to TRBJ1-5; possibly TRBD1 for D (5 bases). V was shortened by 6 bases and J by 7 bases, with 25 bases between the two germline ends. This CDR3 has 17 amino acids. CDR1 SNHLY and CDR2 FYNNEI come from the germline V gene. The DNA for the CDR3 is TGTGCCAGCAGCTATGCCGGAATCGGGGGAGGAGGGCAGCCCCAGCATTTT. Translation gives CASSYAGIGGGGQPQHF.

The table lists this clonotype with many counts. The J gene is TRBJ1-1, the V gene TRBV7-8, with D uncertain. The CDR3 covers 14 residues. The germline CDR1 and CDR2 sequences are SGHVS and FQNEAQ. V was trimmed by 7 bases and J by 4 bases, leaving 16 bases between them. CDR3 loop: CASKLAPPSTEAFF. CDR3 DNA: TGTGCCAGCAAATTAGCTCCCCCCAGCACTGAAGCTTTCTTT.

This clonotype was seen many times. The chain employs TRBV7-2 and TRBJ2-4; no reliable D call. The germline V gene has CDR1 SGHTA and CDR2 FQGNSA. The CDR3 is 13 amino acids. The germline V and J ends were trimmed by 3 bases and 8 bases, with 11 bases remaining between them. The CDR3 DNA is TGTGCCAGCAGCTTCGGGCCCCATGACATTCAGTACTTC. It is translated as CASSFGPHDIQYF.

The CDR3 loop reads CSARGTAYEQYF. The CDR3 DNA reads TGCAGTGCTAGAGGGACAGCCTACGAGCAGTACTTC. The rearrangement joins TRBV20-1 to TRBJ2-7, with TRBD1 as a possible D gene (6 bases). There are 12 residues in the CDR3. Germline CDR1 DFQATT, CDR2 SNEGSKA (reference sequence). V lost 1 base, J lost 2 bases, and 6 bases lay in between.

The chain uses TRBV7-9 and TRBJ1-3; D remains ambiguous. The germline V and J ends were trimmed by 5 bases and 6 bases, with 8 bases remaining between them. This CDR3 is built from 12 residues. CDR1 is SEHNR, CDR2 FQNEAQ, per germline (reference sequence). The CDR3 DNA is TGTGCCAGCAGCCTCTACGAAAACACCATATATTTT. Its protein product is CASSLYENTIYF.

This chain uses TRBV2 with TRBJ1-5, with TRBD1 matching 8 bases. The length of the CDR3 is 14 residues. Germline loops: CDR1 SNHLY, CDR2 FYNNEI. V trimming: 8 bases; J trimming: 6 bases; junction bases outside the gene matches: 9. The CDR3 DNA reads as TGTGCCAGCGCGGACAGGGCTAGAGGTCAGCCCCAGCATTTT. Encoded protein: CASADRARGQPQHF.

Details on this clonotype: The junction differs from germline at one of its ends, possibly a read error. This rearrangement joins TRBV4-1 to TRBJ1-1; 11 bases align to TRBD1. Germline lookup yields CDR1 MGHRA and CDR2 YSYEKL. The CDR3 contains 15 residues. DNA for the CDR3: TGTGCCAGCAGTCTGGACGGGACAGGGGGCACTGAAGCTTTCTTT. It yields the protein CASSLDGTGGTEAFF.

This clonotype was detected many times. This chain connects TRBV7-2 to TRBJ2-3; no clear D. V was shortened by 5 bases and J by 5 bases, with 11 bases between the two germline ends. In germline, CDR1 is SGHTA, CDR2 FQGNSA. This CDR3 contains 13 residues. The CDR3 loop reads CASSPEPLDTQYF. CDR3 DNA sequence: TGTGCCAGCAGCCCGGAACCGTTAGATACGCAGTATTTT.

Only a few counts were recorded for this clonotype. The rearrangement joins TRBV9 to TRBJ1-2; perhaps TRBD1 as D (6 bases). V lost 0 bases to trimming and J lost 14 bases, with 14 bases between them. CDR3 size: 12 residues. The germline CDR1 and CDR2 sequences are SGDLS and YYNGEE. The CDR3 DNA is TGTGCCAGCAGCGTAGTCGCTCGAGGGGGGACCTTC. Its translation is CASSVVARGGTF.